One sample yielded the 16 T cell receptor beta chains listed below, sequenced in a study of control samples from healthy donors and cancer patients. Sequencing was performed with immunoSEQ multiplex PCR; in TCRdb, only in-frame clones are kept and a portion is missing. The repertoire includes 150,000 to 200,000 clones, approximately 94% of them detected once, and under 8.5% sits in the top ten. What was sequenced was blood. The receptors originated from a woman aged 40 to 50 in good health.

The rearrangement uses TRBV30 and TRBJ2-7; tentatively, D is TRBD2 (5 bases). Germline V lookup: CDR1 GTSNPN, CDR2 SVGIG (reference sequence). CDR3 length equals 12 residues. V was trimmed by 2 bases and J by 2 bases, leaving 7 bases between them. Written as DNA, the CDR3 is TGTGCCTGGAGTCCCGGGGCCTACGAGCAGTACTTC. This gives the protein CAWSPGAYEQYF.

The chain links TRBV5-1 to TRBJ1-2; D gene ambiguous. CDR1 and CDR2 from the germline V gene are SGHRS and YFSETQ. V lost 0 bases and J 6 bases, leaving 12 bases between the germline ends. The CDR3 is made up of 14 amino acids. Here the CDR3 reads CASSLVSGVDGYTF. The CDR3 bases are TGCGCCAGCAGCTTGGTATCCGGGGTGGATGGCTACACCTTC.

This chain joins TRBV9 and TRBJ1-3, with 9 bases aligning to TRBD1. Germline-derived CDR1 and CDR2 are SGDLS and YYNGEE. This CDR3 spans 15 amino acids. The V segment lost 3 bases and the J segment 7 bases; nucleotides outside the gene matches: 8. Here the CDR3 DNA reads TGTGCCAGCAGCGCGGACAGGGGATGGGCGAACACCATATATTTT. Translating it yields CASSADRGWANTIYF.

The V gene is TRBV4-2, the J gene TRBJ2-1; weak D call: TRBD2 (7 bases). Germline assignment: CDR1 LGHNA and CDR2 YNFKEQ. CDR3 size: 14 residues. Trimming removed 1 base from V and 7 bases from J, with 11 bases in between. The CDR3 is CASSQARGANEQFF. CDR3 in DNA: TGTGCCAGCAGCCAAGCTCGGGGGGCGAATGAGCAGTTCTTC.

Only one count was recorded for this clone. The V call is TRBV7-2, the J call TRBJ2-2; D ambiguous. This CDR3 spans 14 amino acids. V was clipped by 0 bases and J by 3 bases, with 5 bases between them. The germline gives CDR1 SGHTA, CDR2 FQGNSA. The CDR3 region is CASSLAGHTGELFF. In nucleotides, the CDR3 is TGTGCCAGCAGCTTAGCCGGCCACACCGGGGAGCTGTTTTTT.

The chain employs TRBV7-2 and TRBJ1-1; D is perhaps TRBD1 (6 bases). The V end was cut by 5 bases, the J end by 4 bases, with 8 bases between. Germline assignment: CDR1 SGHTA and CDR2 FQGNSA. This CDR3 is built from 12 residues. The CDR3: CASSNRVTEAFF. CDR3 nucleotides: TGTGCCAGCAGCAACAGGGTCACTGAAGCTTTCTTT.

The chain uses TRBV7-2 and TRBJ2-3; D gene ambiguous. The CDR3 is 15 amino acids. The germline V and J ends were trimmed by 3 bases and 3 bases, with 13 bases remaining between them. The germline V gene has CDR1 SGHTA and CDR2 FQGNSA. The CDR3 spells CASSFPRLATDTQYF. The CDR3 DNA is TGTGCCAGCAGCTTTCCCCGCCTGGCGACAGATACGCAGTATTTT.

This chain connects TRBV2 to TRBJ2-2; possible D gene TRBD1, 6 bases. There are 16 residues in the CDR3. Looked up from germline, CDR1 is SNHLY and CDR2 is FYNNEI. V was cut by 3 bases and J by 3 bases, with 14 bases left in between. The CDR3 bases are TGTGCCAGCAGTGAGAGTCGTAACAGGGACACCGGGGAGCTGTTTTTT. Residues: CASSESRNRDTGELFF.

The chain carries TRBV29-1 and TRBJ2-7; 9 bases map to TRBD2. The CDR3 has 15 amino acids. CDR1 is SQVTM and CDR2 is ANQGSEA in the germline V gene. Trimming cost V 6 bases and J 5 bases; bases outside gene matches: 14. The CDR3 DNA reads as TGCAGCGTGACGCTTTGGGCGGGAGGGCCCCACGAGCAGTACTTC. The encoded protein is CSVTLWAGGPHEQYF.

The chain combines TRBV5-4 with TRBJ2-1; the match to TRBD1 covers 7 bases. CDR1 and CDR2 from the germline V gene are SGHNT and YYREEE (reference sequence). V trimming: 5 bases; J trimming: 1 base; junction bases outside the gene matches: 6. The CDR3 length is 15 residues. The CDR3: CASSLTGLSYNEQFF. The CDR3 DNA reads as TGTGCCAGCAGTTTGACAGGGCTTTCCTACAATGAGCAGTTCTTC. The complete variable domain, with remaining parts taken from reference TRBV5-4 and TRBJ2-1, reads ETGVTQSPTHLIKTRGQQVTLRCSSQSGHNTVSWYQQALGQGPQFIFQYYREEENGRGNFPPRFSGLQFPNYSSELNVNALELDDSALYLCASSLTGLSYNEQFFGPGTRLTVL.

This chain uses TRBV21-1 with TRBJ1-3. TRBV21-1 is described as a pseudogene. The CDR3 covers 16 residues. The CDR3 reads CASSKVFRVSGNTIYF. As DNA, the CDR3 is TGTGCCAGCAGCAAAGTCTTCCGGGTTTCTGGAAACACCATATATTTT.

This sequence joins TRBV11-2 and TRBJ2-7; D perhaps matches TRBD2 (5 bases). The V end was cut by 3 bases, the J end by 3 bases, with 18 bases between. This CDR3 has 16 residues. Germline assignment: CDR1 SGHAT and CDR2 FQNNGV. This CDR3 is CASSLPGWREGYEQYF. The CDR3 DNA reads TGTGCCAGCAGCTTGCCGGGCTGGAGAGAGGGCTACGAGCAGTACTTC.

The chain is built from TRBV3-1 (or the pseudogene TRBV3-2) and TRBJ1-1, with D possibly matching TRBD1 (5 bases). Germline values: CDR1 LGHDT, CDR2 YNNKEL (reference sequence). The V end lost 4 bases, the J end lost 1 base, and 10 bases lay between the germline ends. The length of the CDR3 is 14 residues. This chain's CDR3 is CASSPGRWNTEAFF. In DNA form, the CDR3 reads TGTGCCAGCAGCCCGGGACGGTGGAACACTGAAGCTTTCTTT.

The rearrangement links TRBV24-1 to TRBJ2-1, with D tentatively TRBD2 (5 bases). The CDR3 loop spans 11 amino acids. V was cut by 9 bases and J by 4 bases, with 6 bases left in between. The germline V gene has CDR1 KGHDR and CDR2 SFDVKD. The CDR3 DNA reads as TGTGCCACCGGGGAGTACAATGAGCAGTTCTTC. This gives the protein CATGEYNEQFF.

The V gene is TRBV4-3, the J gene TRBJ1-1; the D is unclear. The CDR3 runs 15 residues. Germline-derived CDR1 and CDR2 are LGHNA and YSLEER. V was clipped by 1 base and J by 5 bases, with 14 bases between them. The CDR3 reads CASSQGLVVGTEAFF. The CDR3 coding sequence is TGCGCCAGCAGCCAAGGGCTGGTCGTCGGTACTGAAGCTTTCTTT.

The chain uses TRBV6-6 and TRBJ2-5, with TRBD2 matching over 13 bases. V lost 7 bases to trimming and J lost 5 bases; unmatched junction nucleotides: 7. Germline V CDR1 and CDR2: MNHNY, SVGAGI (reference sequence). CDR3 length equals 15 residues. The CDR3 region is CASNELAGGVETQYF. The CDR3 nucleotides read TGTGCCAGCAACGAACTAGCGGGGGGGGTGGAGACCCAGTACTTC.